The 5 T cell receptor beta chains given below trace back to one sample, sequenced in a study of human CD8 memory T cell subsets. UMI-labeled 5' RACE was the method by which TCR beta libraries were made. TCRdb reprocessed the 5' RACE reads, keeping one entry per CDR3 protein, no DNA. The sample table includes around 10,000 distinct CDR3 sequences. The sequencing input was CD8+ stem-like memory T cells (TSCM and TCM) sorted from PBMCs. The subset: stem-like memory CD8 T cells (TSTEM), CCR7+ PD-1- TIGIT-. The receptors here all came from a human donor in good health.

The rearrangement joins TRBV4-1 to TRBJ2-7. The CDR3 totals 14 residues. CDR1 and CDR2 (germline): MGHRA, YSYEKL. This CDR3 reads CASSQTTEAYEQYF.

CDR3 sequence reads: CASSPSLGFDNEQFF. The rearrangement joins TRBV11-2 to TRBJ2-1. CDR1 SGHAT and CDR2 FQNNGV come from the germline V gene. The CDR3 extends over 15 amino acids.

The chain carries TRBV27 and TRBJ2-1; checking the TCRdb D call of TRBD2 is not possible without DNA. From germline, CDR1 is MNHEY and CDR2 SMNVEV (reference sequence). The CDR3 is made up of 16 amino acids. CDR3 residues: CASSLSGLAGRNEQFF.

The chain is built from TRBV5-1 and TRBJ2-1; TCRdb indicates TRBD1, and absent DNA this call remains unverified. CDR1 is SGHRS, CDR2 YFSETQ, per germline. This CDR3 is built from 16 residues. The CDR3 loop is CASSLLPGQGINEQFF.

The gene calls are TRBV6-6 and TRBJ2-7; TCRdb's assignment of TRBD1 cannot be checked, as there is no DNA. This CDR3 region has 15 residues. CDR1 MNHNY and CDR2 SVGAGI come from the germline V gene (reference sequence). CDR3 residues: CASRPYVTETYEQYF.